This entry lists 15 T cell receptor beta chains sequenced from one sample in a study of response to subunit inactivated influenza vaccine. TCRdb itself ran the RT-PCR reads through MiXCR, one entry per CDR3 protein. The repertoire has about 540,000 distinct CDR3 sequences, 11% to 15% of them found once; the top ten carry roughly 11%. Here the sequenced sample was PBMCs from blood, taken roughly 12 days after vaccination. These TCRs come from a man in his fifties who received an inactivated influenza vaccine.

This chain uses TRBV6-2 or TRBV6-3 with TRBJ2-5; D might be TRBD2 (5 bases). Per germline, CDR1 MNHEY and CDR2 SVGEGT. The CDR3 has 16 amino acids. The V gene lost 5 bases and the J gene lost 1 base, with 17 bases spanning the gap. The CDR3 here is CASSNRERPSQETQYF. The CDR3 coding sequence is TGTGCCAGCAGTAACCGAGAGCGGCCGTCCCAAGAGACCCAGTACTTC.

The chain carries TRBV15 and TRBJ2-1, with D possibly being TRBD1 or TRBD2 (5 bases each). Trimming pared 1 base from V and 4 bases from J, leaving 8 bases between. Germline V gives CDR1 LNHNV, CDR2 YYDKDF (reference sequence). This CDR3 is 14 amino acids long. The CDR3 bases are TGTGCCACCAGCAGAGGTTGGGGGTACAATGAGCAGTTCTTC. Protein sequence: CATSRGWGYNEQFF.

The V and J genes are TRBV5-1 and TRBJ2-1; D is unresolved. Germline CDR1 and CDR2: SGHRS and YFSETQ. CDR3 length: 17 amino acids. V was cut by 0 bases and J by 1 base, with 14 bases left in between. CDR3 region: CASSLATGRISYNEQFF. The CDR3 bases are TGCGCCAGCAGCTTGGCCACCGGACGGATATCCTACAATGAGCAGTTCTTC.

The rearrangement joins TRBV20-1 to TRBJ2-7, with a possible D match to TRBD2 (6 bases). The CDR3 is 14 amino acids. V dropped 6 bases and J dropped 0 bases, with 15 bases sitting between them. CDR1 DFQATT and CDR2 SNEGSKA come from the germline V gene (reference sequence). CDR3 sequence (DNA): TGCAGTGCCAAAGCGGGTCCCAGCTCCTACGAGCAGTACTTC. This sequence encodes CSAKAGPSSYEQYF.

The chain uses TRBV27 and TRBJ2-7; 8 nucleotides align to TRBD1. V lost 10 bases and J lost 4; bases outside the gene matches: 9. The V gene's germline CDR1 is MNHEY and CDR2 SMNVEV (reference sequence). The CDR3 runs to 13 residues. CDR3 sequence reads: CATSDREGYEQYF. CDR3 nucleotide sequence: TGTGCCACGTCGGACAGGGAAGGGTACGAGCAGTACTTC.

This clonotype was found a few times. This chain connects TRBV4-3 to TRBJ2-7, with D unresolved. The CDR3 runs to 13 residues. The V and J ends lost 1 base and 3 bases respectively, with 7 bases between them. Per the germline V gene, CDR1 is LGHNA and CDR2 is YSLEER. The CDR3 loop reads CASSQARDYEQYF. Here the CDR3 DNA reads TGCGCCAGCAGCCAAGCAAGGGACTACGAGCAGTACTTC.

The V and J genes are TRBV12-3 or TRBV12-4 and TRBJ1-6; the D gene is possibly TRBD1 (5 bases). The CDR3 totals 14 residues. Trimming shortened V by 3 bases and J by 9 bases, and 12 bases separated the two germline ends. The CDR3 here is CASSFGTEASPLHF. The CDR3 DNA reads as TGTGCCAGCAGTTTCGGGACGGAGGCTTCACCCCTCCACTTT.

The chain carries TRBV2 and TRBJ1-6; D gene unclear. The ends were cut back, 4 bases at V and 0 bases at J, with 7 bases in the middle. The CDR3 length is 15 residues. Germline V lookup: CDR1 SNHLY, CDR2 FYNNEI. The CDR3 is CASSGTSSYNSPLHF. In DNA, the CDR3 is TGTGCCAGCAGTGGCACGAGCTCCTATAATTCACCCCTCCACTTT.

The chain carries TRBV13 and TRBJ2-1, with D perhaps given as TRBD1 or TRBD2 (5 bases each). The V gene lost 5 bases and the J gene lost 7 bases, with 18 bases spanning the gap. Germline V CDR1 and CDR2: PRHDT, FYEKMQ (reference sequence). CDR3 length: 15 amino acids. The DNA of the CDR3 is TGTGCCAGCAGCCCAACCCGGCCGGGGCCGAATGAGCAGTTCTTC. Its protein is CASSPTRPGPNEQFF.

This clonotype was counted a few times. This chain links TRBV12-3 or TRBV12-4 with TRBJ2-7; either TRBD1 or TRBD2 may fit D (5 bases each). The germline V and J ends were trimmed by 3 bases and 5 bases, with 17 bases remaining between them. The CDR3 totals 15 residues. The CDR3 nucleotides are TGTGCCAGCAGTTTTCGACTCGGGGCAAACAACGAGCAGTACTTC. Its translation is CASSFRLGANNEQYF.

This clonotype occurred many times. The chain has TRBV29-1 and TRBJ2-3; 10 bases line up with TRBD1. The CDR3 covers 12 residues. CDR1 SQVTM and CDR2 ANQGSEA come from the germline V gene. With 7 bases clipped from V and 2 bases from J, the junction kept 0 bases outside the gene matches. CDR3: CSGQGATDTQYF. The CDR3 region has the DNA TGCAGCGGACAGGGGGCCACAGATACGCAGTATTTT.

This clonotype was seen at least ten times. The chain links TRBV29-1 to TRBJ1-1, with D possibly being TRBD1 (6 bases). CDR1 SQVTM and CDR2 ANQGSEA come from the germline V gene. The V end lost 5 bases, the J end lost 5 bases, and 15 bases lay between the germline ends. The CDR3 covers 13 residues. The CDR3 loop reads CSVHKGGRTEAFF. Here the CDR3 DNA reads TGCAGCGTTCATAAGGGGGGTAGGACTGAAGCTTTCTTT.

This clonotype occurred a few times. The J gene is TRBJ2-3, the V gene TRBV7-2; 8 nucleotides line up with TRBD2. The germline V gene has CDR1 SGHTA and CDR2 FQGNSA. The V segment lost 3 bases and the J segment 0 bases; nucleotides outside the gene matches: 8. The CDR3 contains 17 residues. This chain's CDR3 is CASSFHLTSASTDTQYF. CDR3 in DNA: TGTGCCAGCAGCTTCCACTTGACTAGCGCAAGCACAGATACGCAGTATTTT.

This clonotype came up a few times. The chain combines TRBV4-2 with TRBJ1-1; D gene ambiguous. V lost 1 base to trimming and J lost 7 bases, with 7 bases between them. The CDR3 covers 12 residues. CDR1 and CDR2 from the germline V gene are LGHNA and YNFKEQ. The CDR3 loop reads CASSQGRGEAFF. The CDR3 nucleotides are TGTGCCAGCAGCCAAGGACGGGGTGAAGCTTTCTTT.

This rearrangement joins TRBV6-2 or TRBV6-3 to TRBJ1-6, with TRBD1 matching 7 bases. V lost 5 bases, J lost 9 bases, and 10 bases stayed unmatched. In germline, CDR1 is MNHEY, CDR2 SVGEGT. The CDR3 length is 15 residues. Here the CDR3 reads CASSTAGGLISPLHF. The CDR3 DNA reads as TGTGCCAGCAGTACTGCAGGGGGATTGATTTCACCCCTCCACTTT.